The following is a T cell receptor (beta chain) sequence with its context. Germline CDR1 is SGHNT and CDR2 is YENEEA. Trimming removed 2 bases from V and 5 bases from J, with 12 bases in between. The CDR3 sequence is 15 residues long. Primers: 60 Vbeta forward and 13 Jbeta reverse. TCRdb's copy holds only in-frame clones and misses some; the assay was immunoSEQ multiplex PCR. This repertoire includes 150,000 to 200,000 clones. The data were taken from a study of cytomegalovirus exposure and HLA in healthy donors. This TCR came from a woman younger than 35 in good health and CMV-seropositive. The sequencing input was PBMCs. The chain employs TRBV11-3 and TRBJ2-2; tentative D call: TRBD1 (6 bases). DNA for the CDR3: TGTGCCAGCAGCTTAACAGGGAGTGGGACCGGGGAGCTGTTTTTT. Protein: CASSLTGSGTGELFF.